The 12 T cell receptor beta chains given below trace back to one sample, sequenced in a study of blood T cell repertoires in COVID-19. The protocol was immunoSEQ multiplex PCR, while the TCRdb copy is restricted to in-frame clones and leaves out a portion. The profile shows roughly 100,000 clones, just under 85% of them singletons. The sequencing sample was made of peripheral blood. These receptor sequences come from a middle-aged man with active or convalescent COVID-19.

Only one count was recorded for this clone. V is TRBV6-5 and J is TRBJ2-2; D is possibly TRBD2 (5 bases). Germline values: CDR1 MNHEY, CDR2 SVGAGI. This CDR3 has 13 residues. Trimming pared 7 bases from V and 8 bases from J, leaving 14 bases between. CDR3 protein: CASTDRGGGELFF. In nucleotides, the CDR3 is TGTGCCAGCACCGACCGTGGAGGAGGGGAGCTGTTTTTT.

The gene calls are TRBV6-2 or TRBV6-3 and TRBJ2-3; possibly TRBD1 for D (6 bases). Germline V gives CDR1 MNHEY, CDR2 SVGEGT. The CDR3 runs to 13 residues. The ends were cut back, 4 bases at V and 8 bases at J, with 13 bases in the middle. The CDR3 protein is CASSSPTRGTQYF. CDR3 bases: TGTGCCAGCAGTTCCCCAACCAGGGGTACGCAGTATTTT.

For the CDR3, the DNA is TGTGCCAGCAGCCAACAGGGGGCGCGGGGCACAGATACGCAGTATTTT. This codes for CASSQQGARGTDTQYF. The rearrangement uses TRBV7-2 and TRBJ2-3; 9 bases line up with TRBD1. Germline V gene data show CDR1 as SGHTA and CDR2 as FQGNSA. The trim removed 5 bases at V and 1 base at J, leaving 7 bases unmatched. CDR3 size: 16 residues.

This chain uses TRBV25-1 with TRBJ2-7, with 10 bases identical to TRBD1. Germline trimming cut 2 bases from V and 6 bases from J; bases unmatched to any gene: 10. Per germline, CDR1 MGHDK and CDR2 SYGVNS. The CDR3 consists of 16 residues. This chain's CDR3 is CASSEHQGTGATEQYF. CDR3 in DNA: TGTGCCAGCAGTGAACACCAAGGGACAGGGGCTACCGAGCAGTACTTC.

CDR3 nucleotides: TGTGCCAGCAGTGAAGGAGGCATTCAGTACTTC. Translating it yields CASSEGGIQYF. The chain is built from TRBV2 and TRBJ2-4, with D unresolved. Trimming took 1 base from V and 9 from J, leaving 4 bases between them. The CDR3 is made up of 11 amino acids. Germline V gives CDR1 SNHLY, CDR2 FYNNEI.

CDR3 DNA sequence: TGTGCCACCAGTGAAGGGGGCGACTATGGCTACACCTTC. Translated: CATSEGGDYGYTF. The rearrangement joins TRBV24-1 to TRBJ1-2; TRBD1 matches at 7 bases. With V trimmed by 4 bases and J by 3 bases, 1 base remained unmatched. The CDR3 length is 13 residues. The germline gives CDR1 KGHDR, CDR2 SFDVKD.

J is TRBJ1-5 and V is TRBV2; no definite D call. The germline gives CDR1 SNHLY, CDR2 FYNNEI. This CDR3 spans 12 amino acids. V lost 8 bases and J 2 bases, leaving 7 bases between the germline ends. CDR3 bases: TGTGCCAGCGCTACGGGCAATCAGCCCCAGCATTTT. This gives the protein CASATGNQPQHF.

The rearrangement joins TRBV19 to TRBJ2-3; TRBD2 matches at 10 bases. Germline values: CDR1 LNHDA, CDR2 SQIVND (reference sequence). The CDR3 covers 14 residues. V gave up 6 bases and J gave up 4 bases; unmatched junction bases: 4. CDR3 loop: CASRERGGPDTQYF. CDR3 nucleotide sequence: TGTGCCAGTAGGGAGCGGGGGGGCCCAGATACGCAGTATTTT. Full variable domain (outside the CDR3, taken from reference TRBV19 and TRBJ2-3): DGGITQSPKYLFRKEGQNVTLSCEQNLNHDAMYWYRQDPGQGLRLIYYSQIVNDFQKGDIAEGYSVSREKKESFPLTVTSAQKNPTAFYLCASRERGGPDTQYFGPGTRLTVL.

CDR3 region: CASSPQLGTEAFF. In DNA form, the CDR3 reads TGTGCCAGCAGTCCCCAGCTCGGGACTGAAGCTTTCTTT. This sequence joins TRBV6-5 and TRBJ1-1; no firm D call. V lost 5 bases and J lost 5, with 12 bases in between. The CDR3 is 13 amino acids. In germline, CDR1 is MNHEY, CDR2 SVGAGI.

The chain has TRBV7-3 and TRBJ2-1; tentatively, D is TRBD1 (5 bases). With 4 bases removed from V and 4 bases from J, the gap between germline ends came to 8 bases. Germline CDR1 SGHTA, CDR2 FQGTGA. The CDR3 loop spans 13 amino acids. As DNA, the CDR3 is TGTGCCAGCAGCTCTACAGGATACAATGAGCAGTTCTTC. Protein product: CASSSTGYNEQFF.

This clone appeared a few times. The chain recombines TRBV7-3 with TRBJ1-1; the D is unclear. The CDR3 sequence is 12 residues long. The V end was cut by 5 bases, the J end by 0 bases, with 4 bases between. CDR1 is SGHTA, CDR2 FQGTGA, per germline. DNA of the CDR3: TGTGCCAGCAGCGGCATGAACACTGAAGCTTTCTTT. It codes for CASSGMNTEAFF.

The chain joins TRBV30 to TRBJ2-5; D perhaps matches TRBD2 (5 bases). This CDR3 region has 15 residues. Trimming removed 0 bases at V and 4 bases at J, with 15 bases between. The germline gives CDR1 GTSNPN, CDR2 SVGIG (reference sequence). The CDR3 DNA reads as TGTGCCTGGAGTGTTCAAGGGAGCCGGGGAGAGACCCAGTACTTC. Protein: CAWSVQGSRGETQYF. Supplemented by reference TRBV30 and TRBJ2-5, the full variable domain reads SQTIHQWPATLVQPVGSPLSLECTVEGTSNPNLYWYRQAAGRGLQLLFYSVGIGQISSEVPQNLSASRPQDRQFILSSKKLLLSDSGFYLCAWSVQGSRGETQYFGPGTRLLVL.